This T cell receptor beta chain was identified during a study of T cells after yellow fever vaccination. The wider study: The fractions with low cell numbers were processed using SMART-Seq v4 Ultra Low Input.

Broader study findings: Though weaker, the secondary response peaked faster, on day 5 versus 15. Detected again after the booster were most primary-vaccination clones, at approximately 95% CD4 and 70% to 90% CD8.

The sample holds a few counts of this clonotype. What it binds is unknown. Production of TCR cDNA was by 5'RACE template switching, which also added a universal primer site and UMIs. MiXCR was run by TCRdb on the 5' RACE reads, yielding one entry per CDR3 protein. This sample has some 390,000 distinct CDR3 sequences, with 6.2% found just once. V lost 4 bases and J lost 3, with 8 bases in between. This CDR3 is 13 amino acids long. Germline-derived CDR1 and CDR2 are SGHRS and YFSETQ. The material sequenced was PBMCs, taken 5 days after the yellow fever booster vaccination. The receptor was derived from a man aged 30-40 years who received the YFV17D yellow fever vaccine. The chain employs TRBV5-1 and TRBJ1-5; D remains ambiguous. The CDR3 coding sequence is TGCGCCAGCAGCCCCGCGGCCAATCAGCCCCAGCATTTT. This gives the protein CASSPAANQPQHF.